This T cell receptor (beta chain) was captured in a study of cytomegalovirus exposure and HLA in healthy donors. Researchers ran the PCR with 60 Vbeta and 13 Jbeta primers. The table came from immunoSEQ multiplex PCR; TCRdb's copy has only in-frame clones and leaves some out. The sample consists of more than 80,000 clones, roughly 73% of them appearing once. Details on this clone: Its cognate antigen is unknown.

The study's findings and limits: As confirmed in vitro, a few CMV-associated chains were specific for CMV antigens. TCR beta V- and J-gene trimming was later associated with a missense DCLRE1C variant.

Germline V gene data show CDR1 as LNHDA and CDR2 as SQIVND (reference sequence). The CDR3 is 16 amino acids. Between the trimmed V and J ends, which lost 5 bases and 6 bases, there was a span of 20 bases. The V call is TRBV19, the J call TRBJ2-1, with a weak D call TRBD2 (5 bases). This TCR was sampled from a man in his forties in good health and CMV-seronegative. Sequenced input: PBMCs. The CDR3 nucleotides are TGTGCCAGTAGTGTCAAAGGGAGTGGGGATGTCAATGAGCAGTTCTTC. Protein: CASSVKGSGDVNEQFF.